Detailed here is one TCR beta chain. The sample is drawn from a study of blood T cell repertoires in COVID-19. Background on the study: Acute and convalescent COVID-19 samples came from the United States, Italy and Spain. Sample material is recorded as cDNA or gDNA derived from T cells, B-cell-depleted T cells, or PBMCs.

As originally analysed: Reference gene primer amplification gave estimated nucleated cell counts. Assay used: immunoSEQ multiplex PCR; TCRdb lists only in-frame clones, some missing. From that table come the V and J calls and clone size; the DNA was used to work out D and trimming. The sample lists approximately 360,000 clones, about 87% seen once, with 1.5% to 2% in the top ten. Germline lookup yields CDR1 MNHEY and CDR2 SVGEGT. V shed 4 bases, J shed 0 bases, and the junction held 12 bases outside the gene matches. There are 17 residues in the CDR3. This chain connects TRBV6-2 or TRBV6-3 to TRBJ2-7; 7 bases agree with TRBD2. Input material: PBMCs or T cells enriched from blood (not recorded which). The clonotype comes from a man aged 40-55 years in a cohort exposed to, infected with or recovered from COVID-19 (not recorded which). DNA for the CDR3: TGTGCCAGCAGTTCCCCGTCGCGGGGGAAGGGCTCCTACGAGCAGTACTTC. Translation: CASSSPSRGKGSYEQYF.